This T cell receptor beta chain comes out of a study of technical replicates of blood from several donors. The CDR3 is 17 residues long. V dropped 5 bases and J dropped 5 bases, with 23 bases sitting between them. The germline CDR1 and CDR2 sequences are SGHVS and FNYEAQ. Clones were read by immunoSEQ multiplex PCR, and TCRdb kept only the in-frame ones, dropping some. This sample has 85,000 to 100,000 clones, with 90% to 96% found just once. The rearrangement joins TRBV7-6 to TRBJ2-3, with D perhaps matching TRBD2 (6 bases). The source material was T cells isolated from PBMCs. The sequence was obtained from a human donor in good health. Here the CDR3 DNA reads TGTGCCAGCAGCCCCCCCCGCGGGGAAGGTAGGGGAGATACGCAGTATTTT. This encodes CASSPPRGEGRGDTQYF. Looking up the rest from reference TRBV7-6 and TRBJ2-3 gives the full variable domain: GAGVSQSPRYKVTKRGQDVALRCDPISGHVSLYWYRQALGQGPEFLTYFNYEAQQDKSGLPNDRFSAERPEGSISTLTIQRTEQRDSAMYRCASSPPRGEGRGDTQYFGPGTRLTVL.